These 21 T cell receptor beta chains came from one sample sequenced in a study of T cell responses to AZD1222 COVID-19 vaccine. Method: immunoSEQ multiplex PCR; TCRdb's copy keeps in-frame clones and lacks some. The sample lists 90,000 to 140,000 clones; 88% were seen once. This sample comprised peripheral blood, obtained on day 0 of AZD1222 vaccination. The source is an adult in good health.

V gene TRBV5-1 combines with J gene TRBJ2-1; TRBD2 matches at 9 bases. The CDR3 is 15 residues long. V shed 3 bases and J 4 bases; nucleotides not matched to a gene: 5. The V gene's germline CDR1 is SGHRS and CDR2 YFSETQ. Here the CDR3 reads CASSYSSGKYNEQFF. The CDR3 nucleotides are TGCGCCAGCAGCTACTCTAGCGGGAAGTACAATGAGCAGTTCTTC.

The chain has TRBV4-3 and TRBJ2-2; D may be TRBD2 (5 bases). CDR3 length: 14 residues. Trimming removed 3 bases at V and 6 bases at J, with 11 bases between. Germline V gives CDR1 LGHNA, CDR2 YSLEER. The CDR3 sequence is CASSQGAGPGELFF. CDR3 DNA sequence: TGCGCCAGCAGCCAGGGAGCTGGCCCCGGGGAGCTGTTTTTT.

This clone was recorded once. The V call is TRBV15, the J call TRBJ2-6; the D is unclear. The CDR3 contains 16 residues. V gave up 1 base and J gave up 4 bases, with 11 bases separating them. Germline V gene lookup returns CDR1 LNHNV and CDR2 YYDKDF (reference sequence). CDR3 residues: CATSRGIGNGANVLTF. The DNA for the CDR3 is TGTGCCACCAGCAGAGGTATAGGGAACGGGGCCAACGTCCTGACTTTC. The entire variable domain, with the rest obtained from reference TRBV15 and TRBJ2-6, is as follows: DAMVIQNPRYQVTQFGKPVTLSCSQTLNHNVMYWYQQKSSQAPKLLFHYYDKDFNNEADTPDNFQSRRPNTSFCFLDIRSPGLGDTAMYLCATSRGIGNGANVLTFGAGSRLTVL.

The chain links TRBV9 to TRBJ1-3, with unresolved D. Deletions cut 0 bases from V and 4 bases from J, with 8 bases between. CDR1 and CDR2 from the germline V gene are SGDLS and YYNGEE. The CDR3 contains 14 residues. The CDR3 reads CASSVATGGNTIYF. In DNA, the CDR3 is TGTGCCAGCAGCGTAGCTACGGGGGGAAACACCATATATTTT.

The genes are TRBV25-1 and TRBJ2-2; 9 bases are a match to TRBD1. The CDR3 contains 16 residues. Trimming took 3 bases from V and 3 from J; bases not matched to a gene: 5. CDR1 MGHDK and CDR2 SYGVNS come from the germline V gene. CDR3 loop: CASSDLGQGDTGELFF. The CDR3 DNA reads TGTGCCAGCAGTGACTTGGGACAGGGTGACACCGGGGAGCTGTTTTTT.

The V and J genes are TRBV3-1 (or the pseudogene TRBV3-2) and TRBJ2-4, with a tentative D call TRBD1 (6 bases). This CDR3 region has 17 residues. V shed 2 bases and J shed 2 bases, with 16 bases lying between them. Germline V lookup: CDR1 LGHDT, CDR2 YNNKEL (reference sequence). Here the CDR3 DNA reads TGTGCCAGCAGCCAAATCGAGGGCAGGGGTTCCAAAAACATTCAGTACTTC. This sequence encodes CASSQIEGRGSKNIQYF.

J is TRBJ2-7 and V is TRBV3-1 (or the pseudogene TRBV3-2); 11 bases are shared with TRBD2. Germline CDR1 LGHDT, CDR2 YNNKEL (reference sequence). This CDR3 has 15 amino acids. V trimming: 3 bases; J trimming: 6 bases; junction bases outside the gene matches: 7. The CDR3 loop reads CASSQEVAGGGEQYF. The CDR3 DNA follows: TGTGCCAGCAGCCAGGAGGTAGCGGGAGGGGGCGAGCAGTACTTC.

The chain has TRBV19 and TRBJ1-5; D remains ambiguous. Per the germline V gene, CDR1 is LNHDA and CDR2 is SQIVND (reference sequence). Trimming left V 9 bases short and J 0 bases short, with 15 bases between. The CDR3 runs 15 residues. The DNA of the CDR3 is TGTGCCAGCACACGGACGGTTTATAGCAATCAGCCCCAGCATTTT. It codes for CASTRTVYSNQPQHF.

The rearrangement joins TRBV3-1 (or the pseudogene TRBV3-2) to TRBJ2-1; 8 bases map to TRBD2. The CDR3 loop spans 11 amino acids. Germline trimming cut 4 bases from V and 12 bases from J; bases unmatched to any gene: 2. CDR1 and CDR2 (germline): LGHDT, YNNKEL (reference sequence). The CDR3 nucleotides are TGTGCCAGCAGCCTAAGCGGGGGGCAGTTCTTC. Residues: CASSLSGGQFF.

The chain joins TRBV5-4 to TRBJ1-3, with unresolved D. The V end lost 1 base, the J end lost 1 base, and 15 bases lay between the germline ends. This CDR3 has 17 amino acids. The germline gives CDR1 SGHNT, CDR2 YYREEE (reference sequence). CDR3 in DNA: TGTGCCAGCAGCTTGAAGGCAGGAGTTCTTTCTGGAAACACCATATATTTT. Amino acids: CASSLKAGVLSGNTIYF.

The chain carries TRBV11-3 and TRBJ2-3, with TRBD2 matching over 8 bases. Per the germline V gene, CDR1 is SGHNT and CDR2 is YENEEA. V lost 5 bases, J lost 2 bases, and 12 bases stayed unmatched. The CDR3 length is 17 residues. CDR3 in amino acids: CASSQIFERGNTDTQYF. In DNA form, the CDR3 reads TGTGCCAGCAGCCAGATCTTTGAGCGGGGGAACACAGATACGCAGTATTTT.

A remark on this clone: This sample also contains other DNA sequences that code for the same CDR3. The chain recombines TRBV3-1 (or the pseudogene TRBV3-2) with TRBJ1-3; D is undetermined. The CDR3 length is 15 residues. V shed 1 base and J shed 4 bases, with 11 bases lying between them. The germline gives CDR1 LGHDT, CDR2 YNNKEL (reference sequence). The CDR3 DNA sequence: TGTGCCAGCAGCCAAGGGACCCGCTCGGGAAACACCATATATTTT. It yields the protein CASSQGTRSGNTIYF.

The count of this clone is one. The V gene is TRBV13, the J gene TRBJ2-7, with D possibly being TRBD1 (6 bases). This CDR3 spans 12 amino acids. Per germline, CDR1 PRHDT and CDR2 FYEKMQ (reference sequence). The germline V and J ends were trimmed by 5 bases and 2 bases, with 7 bases remaining between them. For the CDR3, the DNA is TGTGCCAGCAGCGGGACACCCTACGAGCAGTACTTC. Translated, it gives CASSGTPYEQYF.

V and J are TRBV21-1 and TRBJ2-1. TRBV21-1 counts as a pseudogene. The CDR3 length is 10 residues. Here the CDR3 reads CASRGWKQFF. The CDR3 coding sequence is TGTGCCAGCAGGGGATGGAAGCAGTTCTTC.

This chain joins TRBV10-3 and TRBJ2-7; TRBD2 aligns across 11 bases. The CDR3 sequence is 14 residues long. Trimming at V came to 6 bases and at J to 3 bases, leaving 4 bases not matched to a gene. Germline CDR1 and CDR2: ENHRY and SYGVKD. CDR3 sequence (DNA): TGTGCCATCAGGAAAACTAGCGGGAGCTACGAGCAGTACTTC. Residues: CAIRKTSGSYEQYF.

The rearrangement joins TRBV6-6 to TRBJ1-2; the D is unclear. CDR1 is MNHNY, CDR2 SVGAGI, per germline (reference sequence). Between the trimmed V and J ends, which lost 1 base and 6 bases, there was a span of 6 bases. CDR3 length: 12 residues. For the CDR3, the DNA is TGTGCCAGCAGTTACTACGACAATGGCTACACCTTC. This translates into CASSYYDNGYTF.

V usage is TRBV7-9 and J usage is TRBJ1-1; D gene unclear. The CDR3 runs 15 residues. Germline V lookup: CDR1 SEHNR, CDR2 FQNEAQ (reference sequence). V gave up 5 bases and J gave up 6 bases, with 19 bases separating them. The CDR3 region is CASSPLAGVVSEAFF. CDR3 coding DNA: TGTGCCAGCAGCCCCTTGGCCGGGGTAGTTTCTGAAGCTTTCTTT.

In this sample, this clone turned up once. This rearrangement joins TRBV29-1 to TRBJ2-7; D is perhaps TRBD1 (5 bases). The CDR3 is 14 residues long. The ends were cut back, 0 bases at V and 4 bases at J, with 13 bases in the middle. CDR1 SQVTM and CDR2 ANQGSEA come from the germline V gene. The CDR3 reads CSVEEAGKGYEQYF. As DNA, the CDR3 is TGCAGCGTTGAAGAGGCAGGGAAGGGATACGAGCAGTACTTC.

The chain employs TRBV3-1 (or the pseudogene TRBV3-2) and TRBJ1-4; TRBD1 matches at 7 bases. V dropped 2 bases and J dropped 4; count of bases not matched to a gene: 4. This CDR3 comprises 15 residues. Germline V gene data show CDR1 as LGHDT and CDR2 as YNNKEL (reference sequence). The CDR3 here is CASSQYQGGNEKLFF. The CDR3 coding sequence is TGTGCCAGCAGCCAATACCAGGGGGGTAATGAAAAACTGTTTTTT.

The chain is built from TRBV28 and TRBJ1-6; D gene unclear. The germline CDR1 and CDR2 sequences are MDHEN and SYDVKM. The V end was cut by 0 bases, the J end by 7 bases, with 10 bases between. This CDR3 has 15 residues. The CDR3 nucleotides read TGTGCCAGCAGTTTATGGGCCGACAACAATTCACCCCTCCACTTT. Translation: CASSLWADNNSPLHF.

The chain has TRBV27 and TRBJ2-7, with D maybe TRBD1 (5 bases). Germline CDR1 reads MNHEY; CDR2 reads SMNVEV (reference sequence). V was clipped by 5 bases and J by 5 bases, with 13 bases between them. This CDR3 has 13 amino acids. The CDR3 DNA reads TGTGCCAGCAGTCCCAGGGCCCTCCACGAGCAGTACTTC. It codes for CASSPRALHEQYF.